A single sample is the source of the 13 T cell receptor beta chains below, sequenced in a study of graft-versus-host responses after intestinal transplantation. Repertoires were generated with immunoSEQ multiplex PCR, while TCRdb's copy carries only in-frame clones and drops some. Among 95,000 to 150,000 clones listed, approximately 95% were seen once. Their target antigens are unknown. The sequencing used unstimulated CD8+ T cells sorted from spleen or lymph node cells, collected before intestinal transplant. These receptors originate from a human donor who received an intestinal transplant.

The gene calls are TRBV7-3 and TRBJ2-1; 9 nucleotides line up with TRBD2. Trimming cost V 4 bases and J 5 bases; bases outside gene matches: 9. Germline V gene lookup returns CDR1 SGHTA and CDR2 FQGTGA. The CDR3 covers 16 residues. The CDR3 protein is CASSSPGAGGNNEQFF. The CDR3 nucleotides are TGTGCCAGCAGCTCCCCGGGAGCGGGGGGAAACAATGAGCAGTTCTTC.

This chain joins TRBV23-1 and TRBJ1-1, with D possibly matching TRBD1 (6 bases). TRBV23-1 has ORF status, its function being uncertain. V lost 3 bases and J lost 2, with 13 bases in between. CDR3 length equals 15 residues. The CDR3 region has the DNA TGCGCCAGCAGTCAGCCCGAGGACAGCAACACTGAAGCTTTCTTT. Its translation is CASSQPEDSNTEAFF.

This chain uses TRBV27 with TRBJ2-1, with D maybe TRBD1 (5 bases). Germline V CDR1 and CDR2: MNHEY, SMNVEV (reference sequence). The length of the CDR3 is 13 residues. Trimming took 5 bases from V and 7 from J, leaving 12 bases between them. DNA of the CDR3: TGTGCCAGCAGTGCCGACAGTTTGAATGAGCAGTTCTTC. Residues: CASSADSLNEQFF.

V and J are TRBV7-9 and TRBJ2-7; TRBD1 matches at 7 bases. The CDR3 runs to 14 residues. Germline CDR1 is SEHNR and CDR2 is FQNEAQ (reference sequence). V was clipped by 5 bases and J by 0 bases; unmatched bases: 4. CDR3 protein: CASSPTGPSYEQYF. The CDR3 DNA is TGTGCCAGCAGCCCGACAGGGCCCTCCTACGAGCAGTACTTC. The full variable domain, in which reference TRBV7-9 and TRBJ2-7 provide the parts outside the CDR3, is DTGVSQNPRHKITKRGQNVTFRCDPISEHNRLYWYRQTLGQGPEFLTYFQNEAQLEKSRLLSDRFSAERPKGSFSTLEIQRTEQGDSAMYLCASSPTGPSYEQYFGPGTRLTVT.

This chain joins TRBV4-2 and TRBJ1-1; D unclear. This CDR3 region has 13 residues. Germline V CDR1 and CDR2: LGHNA, YNFKEQ. Trimming stripped 1 base from V and 1 base from J, with 4 bases between. The CDR3, as DNA: TGTGCCAGCAGCCAAGGACAGAACACTGAAGCTTTCTTT. It translates to CASSQGQNTEAFF.

The chain combines TRBV28 with TRBJ2-3; 9 bases match TRBD1. Germline V gives CDR1 MDHEN, CDR2 SYDVKM. The CDR3 contains 16 residues. Trimming cost V 6 bases and J 3 bases; bases outside gene matches: 10. This CDR3 is CASSHPRTGETDTQYF. Here the CDR3 DNA reads TGTGCCAGCAGCCACCCTAGGACAGGGGAAACAGATACGCAGTATTTT.

The chain recombines TRBV11-3 with TRBJ2-3; no definite D call. The CDR3 has 12 residues. CDR1 and CDR2 from the germline V gene are SGHNT and YENEEA. V was trimmed by 8 bases and J by 2 bases, leaving 8 bases between them. The CDR3 DNA sequence: TGTGCCAGCTACTGGAACACAGATACGCAGTATTTT. It codes for CASYWNTDTQYF.

This chain links TRBV21-1 with TRBJ2-7; the DNA was not used to check the table's D call, TRBD2. TRBV21-1 is a pseudogene locus. The CDR3 spans 14 residues. CDR3: CASSNVRSSNEQYF. As DNA, the CDR3 is TGTGCCAGCAGCAATGTCCGTTCTAGTAACGAGCAGTACTTC.

This sequence joins TRBV9 and TRBJ2-1; D perhaps matches TRBD1 (5 bases). The CDR3 consists of 12 residues. The V and J ends lost 4 bases and 5 bases respectively, with 7 bases between them. Germline V gene lookup returns CDR1 SGDLS and CDR2 YYNGEE. The CDR3 DNA is TGTGCCAGCAGCCTAGGGGACAATGAGCAGTTCTTC. This codes for CASSLGDNEQFF.

The J gene is TRBJ2-2, the V gene TRBV4-1; D tentatively fits TRBD1 or TRBD2 (5 bases each). This CDR3 region has 16 residues. CDR1 is MGHRA, CDR2 YSYEKL, per germline. V lost 1 base to trimming and J lost 2 bases, with 11 bases between them. CDR3 coding DNA: TGCGCCAGCAGCCAAGTCGGGACGGCCAACACCGGGGAGCTGTTTTTT. As protein: CASSQVGTANTGELFF.

The sample holds a few counts of this clone. V usage is TRBV19 and J usage is TRBJ2-1; D may be TRBD2 (5 bases). Looked up from germline, CDR1 is LNHDA and CDR2 is SQIVND (reference sequence). This CDR3 comprises 13 residues. V was trimmed by 1 base and J by 7 bases, leaving 8 bases between them. The CDR3 DNA reads as TGTGCCAGTAGTATAGTGCCGGGGAATGAGCAGTTCTTC. It translates to CASSIVPGNEQFF. Looking up the rest from reference TRBV19 and TRBJ2-1 gives the full variable domain: DGGITQSPKYLFRKEGQNVTLSCEQNLNHDAMYWYRQDPGQGLRLIYYSQIVNDFQKGDIAEGYSVSREKKESFPLTVTSAQKNPTAFYLCASSIVPGNEQFFGPGTRLTVL.

The chain combines TRBV7-8 with TRBJ2-1; D might be TRBD1 or TRBD2, each matching 5 bases. CDR1 and CDR2 (germline): SGHVS, FQNEAQ. The CDR3 loop spans 14 amino acids. V lost 5 bases and J lost 4, with 12 bases in between. DNA for the CDR3: TGTGCCAGCAGCCTCCGGGACCCTTACAATGAGCAGTTCTTC. Its protein product is CASSLRDPYNEQFF.

V is TRBV5-6 and J is TRBJ1-5; weak D call: TRBD1 (6 bases). The CDR3 has 15 amino acids. Germline V lookup: CDR1 SGHDT, CDR2 YYEEEE. With 5 bases removed from V and 0 bases from J, the gap between germline ends came to 12 bases. The CDR3 loop is CASSGGAYSNQPQHF. For the CDR3, the DNA is TGTGCCAGCAGTGGGGGGGCTTATAGCAATCAGCCCCAGCATTTT.